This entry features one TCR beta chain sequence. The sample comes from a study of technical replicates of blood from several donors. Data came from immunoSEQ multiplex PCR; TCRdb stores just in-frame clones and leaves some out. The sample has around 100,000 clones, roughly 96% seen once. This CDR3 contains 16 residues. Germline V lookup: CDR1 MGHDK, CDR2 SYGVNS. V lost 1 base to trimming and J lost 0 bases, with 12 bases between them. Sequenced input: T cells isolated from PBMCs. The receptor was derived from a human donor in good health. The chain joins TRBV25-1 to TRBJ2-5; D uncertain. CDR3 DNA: TGTGCCAGCAGTGAATTCTGGTCCGCGTACCAAGAGACCCAGTACTTC. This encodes CASSEFWSAYQETQYF.